This TCR beta chain was sequenced for a study of cytomegalovirus exposure and HLA in healthy donors. Looking at the study overall: Inside one of the first data releases sat about 91 million unique TCRs taken from HLA-typed donors.

Germline V CDR1 and CDR2: WSHSY, SAAADI. Trimming at V came to 2 bases and at J to 6 bases, leaving 7 bases not matched to a gene. The length of the CDR3 is 15 residues. The PCR contained 60 Vbeta and 13 Jbeta primers. Clones were read by immunoSEQ multiplex PCR, and TCRdb kept only the in-frame ones, dropping some. The sample holds around 130,000 clones, just over 70% seen once. Material for sequencing was PBMCs. This TCR derives from a woman aged 60 to 75 in good health and CMV-seropositive. This rearrangement joins TRBV10-2 to TRBJ2-7, with 10 nucleotides matching TRBD1. CDR3 sequence (DNA): TGCGCCAGCAGTGAGGCGGGACAGGGGTTCACCGAGCAGTACTTC. It encodes CASSEAGQGFTEQYF.